The 29 T cell receptor beta chains reported below all come from one sample, sequenced in a study of T-cell reconstitution after alpha-beta-depleted transplantation in children. It was with unique molecular identifiers that the TCRbeta library was prepared. Each CDR3 protein is one row after TCRdb ran MiXCR on the PCR reads. The table records about 110,000 distinct CDR3 sequences, 5.5% to 6.5% of them present only once. The sequences come from PBMCs, mostly from graft donor cells, collected 360 days after TCRalphabeta/CD19-depleted stem cell transplant. These receptor sequences come from a male patient between 2 and 10 years old who had a stem cell transplant for acute lymphoblastic leukemia, so the T cells may come from the graft donor.

V is TRBV20-1 and J is TRBJ2-3; TRBD2 matches 14 bases. Trimming cost V 1 base and J 4 bases; bases outside gene matches: 13. Germline V gene lookup returns CDR1 DFQATT and CDR2 SNEGSKA (reference sequence). There are 19 residues in the CDR3. CDR3 residues: CSARVGLAGVGPGADTQYF. DNA for the CDR3: TGCAGTGCTAGAGTGGGACTAGCGGGAGTCGGCCCAGGGGCAGATACGCAGTATTTT.

This clonotype occurred a few times. In DNA, the CDR3 is TGTGCCAGCTCCACGGGCGGGGGGGCCAGAGATACGCAGTATTTT. Translating it yields CASSTGGGARDTQYF. V and J are TRBV6-1 and TRBJ2-3; 9 bases line up with TRBD2. V lost 8 bases to trimming and J lost 5 bases; unmatched junction nucleotides: 11. Germline V lookup: CDR1 MNHNS, CDR2 SASEGT. The CDR3 runs to 15 residues.

In its sample, this clonotype was seen many times. CDR3 sequence: CASSLGGSGELFF. The CDR3 nucleotides read TGTGCCAGCAGCTTGGGGGGATCCGGGGAGCTGTTTTTT. J is TRBJ2-2 and V is TRBV5-6, with D uncertain. This CDR3 region has 13 residues. Trimming pared 0 bases from V and 6 bases from J, leaving 6 bases between. CDR1 is SGHDT and CDR2 is YYEEEE in the germline V gene. Based on the CDR3 plus reference TRBV5-6 and TRBJ2-2, the full variable domain is DAGVTQSPTHLIKTRGQQVTLRCSPKSGHDTVSWYQQALGQGPQFIFQYYEEEERQRGNFPDRFSGHQFPNYSSELNVNALLLGDSALYLCASSLGGSGELFFGEGSRLTVL.

Ten or more counts support this clonotype. The chain links TRBV10-3 to TRBJ2-7, with a weak D call TRBD2 (5 bases). The germline V gene has CDR1 ENHRY and CDR2 SYGVKD. The CDR3 extends over 15 amino acids. Trimming removed 2 bases from V and 2 bases from J, with 13 bases in between. CDR3 region: CAISEDGSRAYEQYF. In DNA form, the CDR3 reads TGTGCCATCAGTGAGGACGGGTCGAGGGCCTACGAGCAGTACTTC.

CDR3 sequence (DNA): TGTGCCAGCAGTGCACCGGGACTAGGACACACCACAGATACGCAGTATTTT. It yields the protein CASSAPGLGHTTDTQYF. The chain carries TRBV6-1 and TRBJ2-3; TRBD2 matches at 8 bases. The germline CDR1 and CDR2 sequences are MNHNS and SASEGT. With V trimmed by 4 bases and J by 2 bases, 11 bases remained unmatched. The CDR3 sequence is 17 residues long.

In nucleotides, the CDR3 is TGCAGTGCTAGAGATTGGGACAGGGGATTGGGGACTGAAGCTTTCTTT. Residues: CSARDWDRGLGTEAFF. V usage is TRBV20-1 and J usage is TRBJ1-1, with TRBD1 identical over 10 bases. CDR1 is DFQATT, CDR2 SNEGSKA, per germline (reference sequence). This CDR3 is built from 16 residues. The trim removed 0 bases at V and 5 bases at J, leaving 9 bases unmatched.

In this sample, this clonotype turned up many times. V and J are TRBV6-5 and TRBJ2-7; TRBD1 matches 8 bases. V was pared by 4 bases and J by 2 bases, with 7 bases of the junction left unmatched. The CDR3 is 15 residues long. Germline CDR1 reads MNHEY; CDR2 reads SVGAGI. The CDR3 spells CASSSPMTGAYEQYF. Written as DNA, the CDR3 is TGTGCCAGCAGTTCCCCCATGACAGGGGCCTACGAGCAGTACTTC.

This clonotype was recorded at least ten times. V and J are TRBV7-9 and TRBJ1-1; 9 bases match TRBD1. The germline CDR1 and CDR2 sequences are SEHNR and FQNEAQ (reference sequence). The CDR3 contains 15 residues. Trimming removed 5 bases from V and 5 bases from J; junction bases left unmatched: 9. CDR3 nucleotides: TGTGCCAGCAGCGATTGGGGACAGGGAGATACTGAAGCTTTCTTT. This codes for CASSDWGQGDTEAFF. The full variable domain, its missing parts supplied by reference TRBV7-9 and TRBJ1-1, is DTGVSQNPRHKITKRGQNVTFRCDPISEHNRLYWYRQTLGQGPEFLTYFQNEAQLEKSRLLSDRFSAERPKGSFSTLEIQRTEQGDSAMYLCASSDWGQGDTEAFFGQGTRLTVV.

The chain employs TRBV7-9 and TRBJ2-7; 7 nucleotides agree with TRBD1. Trimming took 5 bases from V and 0 from J; bases not matched to a gene: 13. Germline lookup yields CDR1 SEHNR and CDR2 FQNEAQ (reference sequence). The CDR3 length is 17 residues. Here the CDR3 DNA reads TGTGCCAGCAGCCTACAGGGGATCCATCTATACTCCTACGAGCAGTACTTC. It translates to CASSLQGIHLYSYEQYF.

This clonotype has a count of ten or more. This sequence joins TRBV28 and TRBJ2-2, with unresolved D. The germline V and J ends were trimmed by 10 bases and 0 bases, with 12 bases remaining between them. This CDR3 is built from 14 residues. CDR1 MDHEN and CDR2 SYDVKM come from the germline V gene. The CDR3 is CATPKGSNTGELFF. CDR3 nucleotide sequence: TGTGCCACGCCCAAGGGTTCGAACACCGGGGAGCTGTTTTTT.

Comments on this clonotype: A much larger clone differs by one base, so this may be a read error. This chain connects TRBV4-3 to TRBJ2-3; TRBD1 matches at 8 bases. Germline V gene data show CDR1 as LGHNA and CDR2 as YSLEER. This CDR3 has 16 amino acids. CDR3 residues: CTSSPDRGSRTDTQYF. DNA for the CDR3: TGCACCAGCAGCCCTGACAGGGGATCTCGCACAGATACGCAGTATTTT.

The chain uses TRBV7-9 and TRBJ2-5, with 7 bases matching TRBD1. Germline values: CDR1 SEHNR, CDR2 FQNEAQ (reference sequence). The CDR3 runs 14 residues. V shed 3 bases and J 3 bases; nucleotides not matched to a gene: 4. The CDR3 DNA reads TGTGCCAGCAGCTTGACAGGGTGGGAAGAGACCCAGTACTTC. It specifies CASSLTGWEETQYF. The full variable domain, completed using reference TRBV7-9 and TRBJ2-5, is DTGVSQNPRHKITKRGQNVTFRCDPISEHNRLYWYRQTLGQGPEFLTYFQNEAQLEKSRLLSDRFSAERPKGSFSTLEIQRTEQGDSAMYLCASSLTGWEETQYFGPGTRLLVL.

The J gene is TRBJ2-7, the V gene TRBV5-1, with 9 bases fitting TRBD1. The CDR3 contains 14 residues. Trimming cost V 3 bases and J 2 bases; bases outside gene matches: 3. CDR1 SGHRS and CDR2 YFSETQ come from the germline V gene. CDR3 bases: TGCGCCAGCAGCTCTTACAGGGGGCCCTACGAGCAGTACTTC. Protein: CASSSYRGPYEQYF.

This clonotype was seen at least ten times. The gene calls are TRBV12-3 or TRBV12-4 and TRBJ1-2; 7 bases are a match to TRBD1. The CDR3 sequence is 14 residues long. The V segment lost 8 bases and the J segment 0 bases; nucleotides outside the gene matches: 6. The CDR3 protein is CASSRGATNYGYTF. The CDR3 region has the DNA TGTGCCAGCTCCAGGGGGGCCACTAACTATGGCTACACCTTC.

This clonotype was counted at least ten times. This rearrangement joins TRBV4-3 to TRBJ2-7, with D possibly matching TRBD1 (7 bases). Germline lookup yields CDR1 LGHNA and CDR2 YSLEER. The V end was cut by 1 base, the J end by 0 bases, with 22 bases between. There are 19 residues in the CDR3. In DNA, the CDR3 is TGCGCCAGCAGCCAAGTCGGGCATACCGCAGGGGGAGGCTCCTACGAGCAGTACTTC. This encodes CASSQVGHTAGGGSYEQYF.

This clonotype was seen many times. The V and J genes are TRBV24-1 and TRBJ2-5; D unresolved. The V end was cut by 4 bases, the J end by 5 bases, with 13 bases between. CDR1 is KGHDR and CDR2 is SFDVKD in the germline V gene. There are 14 residues in the CDR3. This CDR3 reads CATSEWGSEETQYF. CDR3 sequence (DNA): TGTGCCACCAGTGAATGGGGTTCTGAGGAGACCCAGTACTTC.

This clonotype was picked up many times. The chain combines TRBV9 with TRBJ2-7; unclear D gene. This CDR3 is built from 15 residues. Trimming left V 3 bases short and J 2 bases short, with 15 bases between. Germline lookup yields CDR1 SGDLS and CDR2 YYNGEE. The CDR3 DNA follows: TGTGCCAGCAGCGCCGGCCTGAGGAGAACCTACGAGCAGTACTTC. Translating it yields CASSAGLRRTYEQYF.

This clonotype was counted a few times. CDR3 protein: CASSLEAREQFF. The CDR3 coding sequence is TGTGCCAGCAGCTTAGAGGCGCGCGAGCAGTTCTTC. The V and J genes are TRBV13 and TRBJ2-1; no firm D call. With 1 base removed from V and 10 bases from J, the gap between germline ends came to 8 bases. Germline CDR1 reads PRHDT; CDR2 reads FYEKMQ (reference sequence). The CDR3 is 12 residues long.

V is TRBV9 and J is TRBJ1-5; possibly TRBD1 for D (6 bases). Trimming pared 4 bases from V and 7 bases from J, leaving 15 bases between. The CDR3 consists of 14 residues. Germline CDR1 reads SGDLS; CDR2 reads YYNGEE. This chain's CDR3 is CASSTQGKGQPQHF. The CDR3 region has the DNA TGTGCCAGCAGCACCCAGGGGAAGGGCCAGCCCCAGCATTTT.

The rearrangement joins TRBV9 to TRBJ2-3, with 8 bases aligning to TRBD2. V trimming: 4 bases; J trimming: 4 bases; junction bases outside the gene matches: 20. Germline assignment: CDR1 SGDLS and CDR2 YYNGEE. The CDR3 length is 19 residues. CDR3 DNA: TGTGCCAGCAGCCCCCAAGAGGGTTTCCGGGTAGCGGGGCCAGATACGCAGTATTTT. Its translation is CASSPQEGFRVAGPDTQYF.

The chain couples TRBV20-1 to TRBJ1-2; the D is unclear. Germline V CDR1 and CDR2: DFQATT, SNEGSKA (reference sequence). This CDR3 has 15 residues. V lost 0 bases to trimming and J lost 0 bases, with 11 bases between them. CDR3 amino acids: CSARDLDRPNYGYTF. DNA for the CDR3: TGCAGTGCTAGAGACTTGGACCGCCCTAACTATGGCTACACCTTC.

The table lists this clonotype with a few counts. This CDR3 is CASSQDPLPPGELFF. For the CDR3, the DNA is TGCGCCAGCAGCCAAGACCCACTTCCTCCCGGGGAGCTGTTTTTT. The chain carries TRBV4-3 and TRBJ2-2; unclear D gene. This CDR3 is 15 amino acids long. V lost 0 bases to trimming and J lost 6 bases, with 11 bases between them. CDR1 and CDR2 (germline): LGHNA, YSLEER.

This clonotype was seen ten or more times. The rearrangement uses TRBV9 and TRBJ2-1, with D unclear. V was shortened by 0 bases and J by 10 bases, with 11 bases between the two germline ends. CDR3 length equals 13 residues. CDR1 and CDR2 from the germline V gene are SGDLS and YYNGEE. In DNA, the CDR3 is TGTGCCAGCAGCGTAGGGACGCAAAAGGAGCAGTTCTTC. Its translation: CASSVGTQKEQFF.

In this sample, this clonotype turned up many times. The rearrangement uses TRBV19 and TRBJ2-1, with unresolved D. The V and J ends lost 5 bases and 4 bases respectively, with 3 bases between them. The CDR3 spans 11 residues. CDR1 LNHDA and CDR2 SQIVND come from the germline V gene (reference sequence). The CDR3 spells CASSDYNEQFF. CDR3 coding DNA: TGTGCCAGTAGTGATTACAATGAGCAGTTCTTC.

On this clonotype itself: A read error may account for a junction end that differs from germline. This sequence joins TRBV29-1 and TRBJ2-1; D perhaps matches TRBD1 (6 bases). This CDR3 has 15 amino acids. The germline CDR1 and CDR2 sequences are SQVTM and ANQGSEA. Written as DNA, the CDR3 is TGCAGCGTTCAAGATGGACAGAGCTCCTACAATGAGCAGTTCTTC. It translates to CSVQDGQSSYNEQFF.

J is TRBJ2-7 and V is TRBV13; tentative D call: TRBD1 (5 bases). The CDR3 is 12 residues long. The V and J ends lost 3 bases and 8 bases respectively, with 11 bases between them. The germline V gene has CDR1 PRHDT and CDR2 FYEKMQ (reference sequence). CDR3 sequence: CASSFDSRQQYF. CDR3 coding DNA: TGTGCCAGCAGCTTTGACAGCCGGCAGCAGTACTTC.

This clonotype occurred many times. The rearrangement joins TRBV5-1 to TRBJ1-1, with D unclear. Trimming took off 2 bases at V and 5 bases at J, with 4 bases between the two ends. The CDR3 is 11 residues long. The germline gives CDR1 SGHRS, CDR2 YFSETQ. CDR3 in DNA: TGCGCCAGCAGCTTTGGGACTGAAGCTTTCTTT. Its protein product is CASSFGTEAFF.

As regards this clonotype: This may be a read error, as it is one base from a much larger clone. The chain recombines TRBV20-1 with TRBJ2-7; D might be TRBD2 (6 bases). Trimming took off 5 bases at V and 5 bases at J, with 16 bases between the two ends. The CDR3 length is 13 residues. Germline V gene lookup returns CDR1 DFQATT and CDR2 SNEGSKA (reference sequence). The DNA of the CDR3 is TGCAGTGCTTTTAGCCGGAGGGGAGACGAGCAGTACTTC. This sequence encodes CSAFSRRGDEQYF.

This clonotype was seen ten or more times. The chain uses TRBV11-2 and TRBJ2-7, with no clear D. Germline values: CDR1 SGHAT, CDR2 FQNNGV. This CDR3 region has 13 residues. The V gene lost 3 bases and the J gene lost 6 bases, with 12 bases spanning the gap. The CDR3 here is CASSFGTGVEQYF. CDR3 nucleotides: TGTGCCAGCAGCTTCGGAACTGGGGTCGAGCAGTACTTC.